Listed here are 10 T cell receptor beta chains from one sample, sequenced in a study of shared clonotypes between healthy human individuals. Assay: immunoSEQ multiplex PCR; the TCRdb copy retains only in-frame clones and omits some. The sample gives about 2,100,000 clones, approximately 94% of which show up once; over 1.5% is in the top ten. The naive CD8 subset, CD45RO-negative cells positively selected for CCR7, excluded terminally differentiated effector memory CD45RA+ cells. The specimen was naive CD8+ T cells from PBMCs. The receptors come from a man aged 18 to 35 in good health. Some clones in this sample may be carry-over from other donors' samples.

This clone has just a few counts. The genes are TRBV27 and TRBJ1-4, with unresolved D. Germline CDR1 reads MNHEY; CDR2 reads SMNVEV (reference sequence). The CDR3 consists of 14 residues. The V end was cut by 5 bases, the J end by 3 bases, with 10 bases between. DNA of the CDR3: TGTGCCAGCAGTCCCCGGGCCTCTAATGAAAAACTGTTTTTT. As protein: CASSPRASNEKLFF.

This chain joins TRBV5-5 and TRBJ2-5; unclear D gene. This CDR3 contains 13 residues. Trimming pared 3 bases from V and 5 bases from J, leaving 11 bases between. CDR1 is SGHKS and CDR2 is YYEKEE in the germline V gene (reference sequence). DNA of the CDR3: TGTGCCAGCAGCTCTCCGGTGGCGGAGACCCAGTACTTC. This encodes CASSSPVAETQYF.

The gene calls are TRBV11-2 and TRBJ2-2, with D possibly being TRBD2 (6 bases). The ends were cut back, 8 bases at V and 3 bases at J, with 16 bases in the middle. The CDR3 runs to 15 residues. Germline-derived CDR1 and CDR2 are SGHAT and FQNNGV. The CDR3 loop is CASLTQEGYTGELFF. CDR3 bases: TGTGCCAGCCTAACACAGGAGGGATACACCGGGGAGCTGTTTTTT.

This clone came up once. This chain joins TRBV18 and TRBJ2-7, with a possible D match to TRBD1 (5 bases). CDR3 size: 14 residues. The germline CDR1 and CDR2 sequences are KGHSH and LQKENI. Trimming pared 0 bases from V and 6 bases from J, leaving 12 bases between. The CDR3 coding sequence is TGTGCCAGCTCACCACCGCAGGGCACCTCCGAGCAGTACTTC. Its protein product is CASSPPQGTSEQYF.

This chain joins TRBV10-3 and TRBJ1-6, with D possibly matching TRBD1 (5 bases). The CDR3 sequence is 14 residues long. Germline CDR1 is ENHRY and CDR2 is SYGVKD. With 6 bases removed from V and 9 bases from J, the gap between germline ends came to 15 bases. The CDR3 DNA reads TGTGCCATCAGGGCGAGGGGAGTAGGTTCACCCCTCCACTTT. Its protein is CAIRARGVGSPLHF.

The sample holds one count of this clone. The chain carries TRBV9 and TRBJ2-1; the match to TRBD2 covers 9 bases. The length of the CDR3 is 16 residues. The V gene's germline CDR1 is SGDLS and CDR2 YYNGEE. The V gene end was trimmed by 1 base and the J gene end by 6 bases; junction bases not matched to a gene: 8. The CDR3 bases are TGTGCCAGCAGCGTACCCCTAGCGGGACGGGTCAATGAGCAGTTCTTC. Translating gives CASSVPLAGRVNEQFF.

V gene TRBV9 combines with J gene TRBJ1-3; no reliable D call. Germline V gene lookup returns CDR1 SGDLS and CDR2 YYNGEE. Trimming took off 0 bases at V and 4 bases at J, with 8 bases between the two ends. The CDR3 contains 14 residues. DNA for the CDR3: TGTGCCAGCAGCGTAGCACTTTACGGAAACACCATATATTTT. Protein: CASSVALYGNTIYF.

The J gene is TRBJ2-7, the V gene TRBV7-9; D call uncertain. Trimming shortened V by 0 bases and J by 3 bases, and 9 bases separated the two germline ends. This CDR3 contains 14 residues. The germline V gene encodes CDR1 SEHNR and CDR2 FQNEAQ (reference sequence). The CDR3 sequence is CASSLAGYNYEQYF. The CDR3 nucleotides are TGTGCCAGCAGCTTAGCGGGCTATAACTACGAGCAGTACTTC.

The chain carries TRBV29-1 and TRBJ1-2, with a tentative D call TRBD1 (5 bases). V was trimmed by 6 bases and J by 8 bases, leaving 13 bases between them. The CDR3 length is 11 residues. CDR1 is SQVTM, CDR2 ANQGSEA, per germline. The CDR3 coding sequence is TGCAGCGTCCCCAAGGGACGCGGCTACACCTTC. The encoded protein is CSVPKGRGYTF.

The CDR3 DNA is TGTGCCAGCAGTTTAGGGGTCGCGGGAACGAACACCGGGGAGCTGTTTTTT. Translating gives CASSLGVAGTNTGELFF. The chain uses TRBV27 and TRBJ2-2; tentative D call: TRBD2 (6 bases). This CDR3 is built from 17 residues. V lost 2 bases and J lost 0, with 13 bases in between. CDR1 and CDR2 from the germline V gene are MNHEY and SMNVEV (reference sequence).